A selection of T cell receptor beta chains follows, all from one sample in a study of neurological immune-mediated disorders. A single record per CDR3 protein comes from TCRdb applying MiXCR to the 5' RACE reads. The sample lists roughly 65,000 distinct CDR3 sequences, roughly 4.9% occurring once. Sequenced input: PBMCs. These TCRs come from a human donor with multiple sclerosis. The donor label of this sample is uncertain. Both conserved end residues are part of each CDR3. Fields, in order: D gene, J gene, V gene, clone size, CDR3 protein, CDR3 DNA. The D gene is left open where the match is weak. Size tells how often a clone was seen (once, few, many) or the class of an expanded clone, and some rows leave it out.

d_gene: -; j_gene: TRBJ1-2; v_gene: TRBV7-9; abundance: -; CDR3aa: CASSLAGEMNYVYTF; CDR3nt: TGTGCCAGCAGCTTAGCAGGAGAGATGAACTATGTCTACACCTTC
d_gene: TRBD1; j_gene: TRBJ1-4; v_gene: TRBV7-2; abundance: many; CDR3aa: CASSTSTGGEGKLFF; CDR3nt: TGTGCCAGCAGCACATCCACAGGGGGTGAAGGGAAACTGTTTTTT
d_gene: TRBD2; j_gene: TRBJ2-3; v_gene: TRBV20-1; abundance: -; CDR3aa: CSAPGGTSGREDTQYF; CDR3nt: TGCAGTGCTCCAGGGGGTACTAGCGGGCGTGAAGATACGCAGTATTTT
d_gene: -; j_gene: TRBJ2-3; v_gene: TRBV5-1; abundance: many; CDR3aa: CASSLFGGAAADTQYF; CDR3nt: TGCGCCAGCAGCTTGTTTGGGGGGGCCGCCGCAGATACGCAGTATTTT
d_gene: -; j_gene: TRBJ1-1; v_gene: TRBV6-1; abundance: -; CDR3aa: CASSEVVVNTEAFF; CDR3nt: TGTGCCAGCAGTGAAGTAGTGGTGAACACTGAAGCTTTCTTT
d_gene: -; j_gene: TRBJ1-4; v_gene: TRBV5-1; abundance: -; CDR3aa: CASGSGVGEKLFF; CDR3nt: TGCGCCAGCGGAAGTGGGGTAGGAGAAAAACTGTTTTTT
d_gene: -; j_gene: TRBJ2-1; v_gene: TRBV5-1; abundance: many; CDR3aa: CASGLGTLNNEQFF; CDR3nt: TGCGCCAGCGGCCTCGGGACTCTTAACAATGAGCAGTTCTTC
d_gene: TRBD2; j_gene: TRBJ2-2; v_gene: TRBV20-1; abundance: many; CDR3aa: CSARTHTGLAGETGELFF; CDR3nt: TGCAGTGCTAGAACTCACACCGGACTAGCGGGGGAGACCGGGGAGCTGTTTTTT
d_gene: TRBD1; j_gene: TRBJ2-7; v_gene: TRBV20-1; abundance: many; CDR3aa: CSARVLTGVLYEQYF; CDR3nt: TGCAGTGCTAGAGTACTGACAGGGGTACTCTACGAGCAGTACTTC
d_gene: -; j_gene: TRBJ1-2; v_gene: TRBV20-1; abundance: many; CDR3aa: CSARGGGPYGYTF; CDR3nt: TGCAGTGCTAGAGGAGGAGGTCCCTATGGCTACACCTTC
d_gene: TRBD1; j_gene: TRBJ1-1; v_gene: TRBV5-1; abundance: -; CDR3aa: CASSLPPWTGEGTEAFF; CDR3nt: TGCGCCAGCAGCTTGCCCCCGTGGACAGGGGAAGGCACTGAAGCTTTCTTT
d_gene: TRBD2; j_gene: TRBJ2-1; v_gene: TRBV29-1; abundance: many; CDR3aa: CSVEGWRGAYNEQFF; CDR3nt: TGCAGCGTTGAAGGCTGGCGGGGGGCGTATAATGAGCAGTTCTTC
d_gene: -; j_gene: TRBJ1-3; v_gene: TRBV29-1; abundance: many; CDR3aa: CSVEGVPDSSSGNTIYF; CDR3nt: TGCAGCGTTGAGGGGGTACCGGATAGCAGCTCTGGAAACACCATATATTTT
d_gene: -; j_gene: TRBJ2-7; v_gene: TRBV18; abundance: many; CDR3aa: CASSLYGRYEQYF; CDR3nt: TGTGCCAGCTCACTATATGGCCGGTACGAGCAGTACTTC
d_gene: -; j_gene: TRBJ1-1; v_gene: TRBV7-9; abundance: -; CDR3aa: CASSSDITAGTEAFF; CDR3nt: TGTGCCAGCAGCTCGGACATTACCGCTGGGACTGAAGCTTTCTTT
d_gene: -; j_gene: TRBJ1-5; v_gene: TRBV7-8; abundance: -; CDR3aa: CATTPSGPGQPQHF; CDR3nt: TGTGCCACGACTCCATCGGGGCCGGGTCAGCCCCAGCATTTT
d_gene: TRBD1; j_gene: TRBJ2-1; v_gene: TRBV6-4; abundance: many; CDR3aa: CASRRTGDNEQFF; CDR3nt: TGTGCCAGCAGACGGACAGGGGACAATGAGCAGTTCTTC
d_gene: -; j_gene: TRBJ2-5; v_gene: TRBV5-1; abundance: many; CDR3aa: CASSLGQLQETQYF; CDR3nt: TGCGCCAGCAGCTTGGGACAGTTGCAAGAGACCCAGTACTTC
d_gene: TRBD2; j_gene: TRBJ2-7; v_gene: TRBV20-1; abundance: many; CDR3aa: CSAIRSGGTYEQYF; CDR3nt: TGCAGTGCTATAAGAAGCGGGGGGACCTACGAGCAGTACTTC
d_gene: -; j_gene: TRBJ2-7; v_gene: TRBV25-1; abundance: -; CDR3aa: CASSELGRAGEQYF; CDR3nt: TGTGCCAGCAGTGAATTAGGACGGGCTGGGGAGCAGTACTTC
d_gene: -; j_gene: TRBJ2-2; v_gene: TRBV5-6; abundance: many; CDR3aa: CASSFTGELFF; CDR3nt: TGTGCCAGCAGTTTCACCGGGGAGCTGTTTTTT
d_gene: -; j_gene: TRBJ1-2; v_gene: TRBV5-1; abundance: many; CDR3aa: CASSLVVGNYGYTF; CDR3nt: TGCGCCAGCAGCTTGGTGGTGGGAAACTATGGCTACACCTTC
d_gene: -; j_gene: TRBJ2-3; v_gene: TRBV30; abundance: many; CDR3aa: CAWNEGGADTQYF; CDR3nt: TGTGCCTGGAATGAGGGGGGGGCAGATACGCAGTATTTT
d_gene: TRBD1; j_gene: TRBJ2-7; v_gene: TRBV10-3; abundance: many; CDR3aa: CAIRTGVYEQYF; CDR3nt: TGTGCCATCCGGACAGGGGTGTACGAGCAGTACTTC
d_gene: -; j_gene: TRBJ2-7; v_gene: TRBV14; abundance: many; CDR3aa: CASSQFQGYEQYF; CDR3nt: TGTGCCAGCAGCCAATTTCAGGGGTACGAGCAGTACTTC
d_gene: -; j_gene: TRBJ2-2; v_gene: TRBV5-1; abundance: many; CDR3aa: CASSGGSLRNTGELFF; CDR3nt: TGCGCCAGCAGCGGGGGGAGCCTACGGAACACCGGGGAGCTGTTTTTT
d_gene: -; j_gene: TRBJ2-1; v_gene: TRBV5-1; abundance: many; CDR3aa: CASSWGTGRDEQFF; CDR3nt: TGCGCCAGCAGCTGGGGGACCGGAAGGGATGAGCAGTTCTTC
d_gene: TRBD1; j_gene: TRBJ1-2; v_gene: TRBV14; abundance: few; CDR3aa: CASSHVRGRQGAPPYGYTF; CDR3nt: TGTGCCAGCAGCCACGTTCGTGGGAGACAGGGGGCCCCTCCCTATGGCTACACCTTC
d_gene: TRBD1; j_gene: TRBJ2-7; v_gene: TRBV3-1; abundance: many; CDR3aa: CASSQDTRDRASYEQYF; CDR3nt: TGTGCCAGCAGCCAAGACACTCGGGACAGAGCCTCCTACGAGCAGTACTTC
d_gene: -; j_gene: TRBJ2-2; v_gene: TRBV5-1; abundance: many; CDR3aa: CASSLQGAGTGELFF; CDR3nt: TGCGCCAGCAGCTTACAGGGAGCAGGCACCGGGGAGCTGTTTTTT
d_gene: TRBD2; j_gene: TRBJ2-5; v_gene: TRBV7-2; abundance: many; CDR3aa: CASRETSGGVFQYF; CDR3nt: TGTGCCAGCAGGGAGACTAGCGGGGGAGTTTTCCAGTACTTC
d_gene: TRBD1; j_gene: TRBJ2-7; v_gene: TRBV5-1; abundance: many; CDR3aa: CASSLRLGTAYEQYF; CDR3nt: TGCGCCAGCAGCCTGAGGTTGGGGACAGCCTACGAGCAGTACTTC
d_gene: -; j_gene: TRBJ1-1; v_gene: TRBV5-1; abundance: many; CDR3aa: CASSGTMNTEAFF; CDR3nt: TGCGCCAGCAGTGGTACGATGAACACTGAAGCTTTCTTT
d_gene: TRBD2; j_gene: TRBJ2-3; v_gene: TRBV20-1; abundance: many; CDR3aa: CSARPRLAGLTDTQYF; CDR3nt: TGCAGTGCTAGACCCCGACTAGCGGGCCTCACAGATACGCAGTATTTT
d_gene: TRBD2; j_gene: TRBJ2-3; v_gene: TRBV20-1; abundance: many; CDR3aa: CSPRGGNTDTQYF; CDR3nt: TGCAGTCCTCGGGGGGGGAACACAGATACGCAGTATTTT
d_gene: -; j_gene: TRBJ2-3; v_gene: TRBV6-2/TRBV6-3; abundance: many; CDR3aa: CASALREDTQYF; CDR3nt: TGTGCCAGCGCCCTAAGGGAAGATACGCAGTATTTT
d_gene: TRBD1; j_gene: TRBJ2-1; v_gene: TRBV7-2; abundance: many; CDR3aa: CASSRKKGQYNEQFF; CDR3nt: TGTGCCAGCAGCAGGAAGAAGGGACAGTACAATGAGCAGTTCTTC
d_gene: TRBD1; j_gene: TRBJ1-6; v_gene: TRBV5-8; abundance: many; CDR3aa: CASRPFSGTVHNSPLHF; CDR3nt: TGTGCCAGCAGACCCTTTTCCGGGACAGTCCATAATTCACCCCTCCACTTT
d_gene: -; j_gene: TRBJ1-2; v_gene: TRBV5-1; abundance: many; CDR3aa: CASSSGPVRGYTF; CDR3nt: TGCGCCAGCAGCTCGGGACCGGTTAGAGGCTACACCTTC
d_gene: -; j_gene: TRBJ2-3; v_gene: TRBV10-3; abundance: many; CDR3aa: CAISDTEAAAADTQYF; CDR3nt: TGTGCCATCAGCGACACCGAAGCCGCGGCCGCAGATACGCAGTATTTT
d_gene: -; j_gene: TRBJ1-2; v_gene: TRBV5-1; abundance: many; CDR3aa: CASTRESPNYGYTF; CDR3nt: TGCGCCAGCACCCGGGAATCACCGAACTATGGCTACACCTTC
d_gene: -; j_gene: TRBJ1-3; v_gene: TRBV12-3/TRBV12-4; abundance: many; CDR3aa: CASSLTAGNTIYF; CDR3nt: TGTGCCAGCAGTTTGACGGCTGGAAACACCATATATTTT
d_gene: -; j_gene: TRBJ1-6; v_gene: TRBV5-6; abundance: many; CDR3aa: CASSRGPKGNNSPLHF; CDR3nt: TGTGCCAGCAGCCGTGGGCCGAAAGGAAATAATTCACCCCTCCACTTT
d_gene: -; j_gene: TRBJ2-3; v_gene: TRBV6-1; abundance: many; CDR3aa: CASRKGVVGTDTQYF; CDR3nt: TGTGCCAGCAGGAAGGGAGTAGTTGGGACAGATACGCAGTATTTT
d_gene: -; j_gene: TRBJ1-1; v_gene: TRBV24-1; abundance: -; CDR3aa: CATREGINTEAFF; CDR3nt: TGTGCCACCAGGGAGGGAATTAACACTGAAGCTTTCTTT
d_gene: TRBD1; j_gene: TRBJ2-7; v_gene: TRBV12-3/TRBV12-4; abundance: many; CDR3aa: CASSPRQGYEQYF; CDR3nt: TGTGCCAGCAGCCCTAGACAGGGCTACGAGCAGTACTTC